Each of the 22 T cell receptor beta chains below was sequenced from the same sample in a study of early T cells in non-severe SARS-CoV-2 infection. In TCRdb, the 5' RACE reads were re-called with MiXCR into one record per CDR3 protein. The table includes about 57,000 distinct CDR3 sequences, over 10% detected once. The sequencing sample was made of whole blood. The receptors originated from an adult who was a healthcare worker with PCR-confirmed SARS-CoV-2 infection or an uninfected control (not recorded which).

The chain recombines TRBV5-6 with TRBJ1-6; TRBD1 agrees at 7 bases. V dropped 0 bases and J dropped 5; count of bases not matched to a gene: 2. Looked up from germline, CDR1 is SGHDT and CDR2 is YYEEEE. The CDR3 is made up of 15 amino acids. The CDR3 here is CASSLVQGDNSPLHF. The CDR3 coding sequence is TGTGCCAGCAGCTTGGTGCAGGGGGATAATTCACCCCTCCACTTT.

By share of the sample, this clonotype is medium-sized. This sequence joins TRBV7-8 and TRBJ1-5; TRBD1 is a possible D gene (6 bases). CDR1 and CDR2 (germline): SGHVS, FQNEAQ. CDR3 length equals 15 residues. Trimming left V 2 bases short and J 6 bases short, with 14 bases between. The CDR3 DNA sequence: TGTGCCAGCAGCTTATTACAGGGCCCCAGTCAGCCCCAGCATTTT. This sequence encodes CASSLLQGPSQPQHF.

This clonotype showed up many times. This CDR3 reads CASSSGTGNEKLFF. The CDR3 DNA reads TGTGCCAGTAGCTCCGGGACAGGGAACGAAAAACTGTTTTTT. The chain is built from TRBV19 and TRBJ1-4; TRBD1 agrees at 9 bases. J was trimmed by 8 bases and V by 6 bases; bases with no gene match: 7. The CDR3 totals 14 residues. Germline V CDR1 and CDR2: LNHDA, SQIVND (reference sequence). The full variable domain, completed using reference TRBV19 and TRBJ1-4, is DGGITQSPKYLFRKEGQNVTLSCEQNLNHDAMYWYRQDPGQGLRLIYYSQIVNDFQKGDIAEGYSVSREKKESFPLTVTSAQKNPTAFYLCASSSGTGNEKLFFGSGTQLSVL.

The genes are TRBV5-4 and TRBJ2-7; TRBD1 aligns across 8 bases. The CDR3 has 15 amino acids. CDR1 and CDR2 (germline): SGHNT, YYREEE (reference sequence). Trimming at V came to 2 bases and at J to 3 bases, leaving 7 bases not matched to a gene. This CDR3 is CASSFVDRADYEQYF. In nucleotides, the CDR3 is TGTGCCAGCAGCTTCGTGGACAGGGCAGACTACGAGCAGTACTTC.

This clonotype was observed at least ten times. The chain's CDR3 is CSVWGSSGNTIYF. The CDR3 nucleotides read TGCAGCGTCTGGGGGAGCTCTGGAAACACCATATATTTT. V gene TRBV29-1 combines with J gene TRBJ1-3; the D gene is possibly TRBD1 (5 bases). The CDR3 is 13 amino acids. The V end was cut by 6 bases, the J end by 0 bases, with 9 bases between. Germline values: CDR1 SQVTM, CDR2 ANQGSEA.

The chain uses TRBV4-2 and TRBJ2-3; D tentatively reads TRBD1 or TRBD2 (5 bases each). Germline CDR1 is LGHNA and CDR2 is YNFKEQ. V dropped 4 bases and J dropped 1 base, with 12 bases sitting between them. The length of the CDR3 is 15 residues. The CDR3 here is CASSPGAPGTDTQYF. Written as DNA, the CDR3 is TGTGCCAGCAGCCCCGGGGCTCCCGGCACAGATACGCAGTATTTT.

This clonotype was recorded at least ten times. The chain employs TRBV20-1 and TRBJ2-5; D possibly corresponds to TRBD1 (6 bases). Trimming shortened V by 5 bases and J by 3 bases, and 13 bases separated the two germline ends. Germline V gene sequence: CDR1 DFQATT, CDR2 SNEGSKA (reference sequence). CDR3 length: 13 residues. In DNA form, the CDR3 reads TGCAGTGCTGGGGATACAGGGAAAGAGACCCAGTACTTC. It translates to CSAGDTGKETQYF.

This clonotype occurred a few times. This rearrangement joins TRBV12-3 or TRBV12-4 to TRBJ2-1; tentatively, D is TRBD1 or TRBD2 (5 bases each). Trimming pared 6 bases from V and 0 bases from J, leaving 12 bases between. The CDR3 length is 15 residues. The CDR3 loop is CASRAGTVSYNEQFF. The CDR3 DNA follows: TGTGCCAGCAGAGCCGGGACCGTCTCCTACAATGAGCAGTTCTTC.

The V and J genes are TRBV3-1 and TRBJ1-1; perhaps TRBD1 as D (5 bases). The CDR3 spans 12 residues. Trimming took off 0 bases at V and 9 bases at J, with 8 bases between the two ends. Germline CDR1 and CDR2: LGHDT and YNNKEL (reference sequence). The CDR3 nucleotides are TGTGCCAGCAGCCAAGAGGGGCCGAAAGCTTTCTTT. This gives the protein CASSQEGPKAFF. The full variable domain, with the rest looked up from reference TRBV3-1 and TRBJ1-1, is DTAVSQTPKYLVTQMGNDKSIKCEQNLGHDTMYWYKQDSKKFLKIMFSYNNKELIINETVPNRFSPKSPDKAHLNLHINSLELGDSAVYFCASSQEGPKAFFGQGTRLTVV.

DNA for the CDR3: TGTGCCAGCTCACCGAAGGGTATCTCCTATAATTCACCCCTCCACTTT. Its translation is CASSPKGISYNSPLHF. The chain employs TRBV18 and TRBJ1-6, with unresolved D. Germline V lookup: CDR1 KGHSH, CDR2 LQKENI. The CDR3 length is 16 residues. Trimming removed 3 bases from V and 0 bases from J, with 9 bases in between.

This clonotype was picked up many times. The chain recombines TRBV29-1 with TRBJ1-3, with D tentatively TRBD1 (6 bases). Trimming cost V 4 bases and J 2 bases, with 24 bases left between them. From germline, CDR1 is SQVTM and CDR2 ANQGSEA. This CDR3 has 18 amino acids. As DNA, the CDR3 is TGCAGCGTTGTTGGGGTGCTTGAACAGGGTACTCCTGGAAACACCATATATTTT. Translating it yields CSVVGVLEQGTPGNTIYF.

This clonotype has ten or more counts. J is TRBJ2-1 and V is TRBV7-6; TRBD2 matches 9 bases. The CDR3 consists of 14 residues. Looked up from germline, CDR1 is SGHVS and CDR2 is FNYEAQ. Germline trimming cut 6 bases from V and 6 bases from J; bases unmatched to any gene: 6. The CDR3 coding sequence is TGTGCCAGCAGTCTTTTGACTAGCGGCAATGAGCAGTTCTTC. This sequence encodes CASSLLTSGNEQFF.

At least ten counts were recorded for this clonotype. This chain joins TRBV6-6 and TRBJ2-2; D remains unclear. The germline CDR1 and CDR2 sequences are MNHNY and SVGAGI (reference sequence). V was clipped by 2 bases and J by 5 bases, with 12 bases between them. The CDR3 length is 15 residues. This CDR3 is CASSYLWKDTGELFF. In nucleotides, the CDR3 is TGTGCCAGCAGTTACCTCTGGAAGGATACCGGGGAGCTGTTTTTT.

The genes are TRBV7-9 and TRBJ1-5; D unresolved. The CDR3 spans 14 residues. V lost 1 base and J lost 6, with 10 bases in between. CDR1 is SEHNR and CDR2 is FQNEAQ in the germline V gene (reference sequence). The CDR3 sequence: CASSLGGKPQPQHF. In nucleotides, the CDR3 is TGTGCCAGCAGCTTAGGAGGGAAGCCTCAGCCCCAGCATTTT.

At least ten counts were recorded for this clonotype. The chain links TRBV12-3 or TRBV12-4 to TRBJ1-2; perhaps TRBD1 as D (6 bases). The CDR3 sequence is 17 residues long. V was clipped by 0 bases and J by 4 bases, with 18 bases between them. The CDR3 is CASSLAFREGGGYGYTF. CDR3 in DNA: TGTGCCAGCAGTTTAGCGTTTCGAGAGGGGGGAGGCTATGGCTACACCTTC.

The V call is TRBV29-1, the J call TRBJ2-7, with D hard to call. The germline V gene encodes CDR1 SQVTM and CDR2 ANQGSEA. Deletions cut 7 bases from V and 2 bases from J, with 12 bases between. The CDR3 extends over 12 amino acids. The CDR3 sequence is CSAEKNTYEQYF. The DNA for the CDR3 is TGCAGCGCCGAGAAAAACACCTACGAGCAGTACTTC.

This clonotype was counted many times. This CDR3 is CSARGPGTAVYEQYF. The CDR3 bases are TGCAGTGCTAGAGGACCCGGGACAGCCGTTTACGAGCAGTACTTC. The chain couples TRBV20-1 to TRBJ2-7; 7 nucleotides agree with TRBD1. The germline gives CDR1 DFQATT, CDR2 SNEGSKA (reference sequence). V was pared by 1 base and J by 4 bases, with 10 bases of the junction left unmatched. This CDR3 is built from 15 residues.

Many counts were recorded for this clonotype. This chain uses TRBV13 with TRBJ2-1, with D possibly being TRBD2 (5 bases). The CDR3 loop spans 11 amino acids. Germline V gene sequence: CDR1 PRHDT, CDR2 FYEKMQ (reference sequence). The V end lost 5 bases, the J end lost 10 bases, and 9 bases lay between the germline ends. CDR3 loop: CASSLREEQFF. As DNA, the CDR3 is TGTGCCAGCAGCCTCCGGGAAGAGCAGTTCTTC.

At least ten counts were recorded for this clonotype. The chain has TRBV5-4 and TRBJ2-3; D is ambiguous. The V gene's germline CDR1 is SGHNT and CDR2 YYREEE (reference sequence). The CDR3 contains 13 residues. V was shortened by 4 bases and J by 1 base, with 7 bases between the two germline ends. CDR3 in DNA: TGTGCCAGCAGCCAGGTGGGCACAGATACGCAGTATTTT. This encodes CASSQVGTDTQYF.

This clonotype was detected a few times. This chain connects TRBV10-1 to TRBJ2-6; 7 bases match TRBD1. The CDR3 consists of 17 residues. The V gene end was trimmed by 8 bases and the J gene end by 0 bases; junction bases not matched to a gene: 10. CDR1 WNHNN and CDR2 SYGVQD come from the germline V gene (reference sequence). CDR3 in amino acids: CASRLQGNNSGANVLTF. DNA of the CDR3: TGCGCCAGCCGTTTACAGGGGAATAACTCTGGGGCCAACGTCCTGACTTTC.

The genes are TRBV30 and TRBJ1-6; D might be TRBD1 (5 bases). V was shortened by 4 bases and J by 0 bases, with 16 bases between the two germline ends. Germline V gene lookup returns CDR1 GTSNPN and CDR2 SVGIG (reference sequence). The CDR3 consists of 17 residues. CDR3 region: CAWNELEGSSYNSPLHF. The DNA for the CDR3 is TGTGCCTGGAATGAACTCGAGGGGAGCTCCTATAATTCACCCCTCCACTTT.

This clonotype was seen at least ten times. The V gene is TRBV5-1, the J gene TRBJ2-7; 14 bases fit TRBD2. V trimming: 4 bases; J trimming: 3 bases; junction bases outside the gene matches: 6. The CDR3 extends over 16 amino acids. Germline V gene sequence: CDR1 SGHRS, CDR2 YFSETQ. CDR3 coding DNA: TGCGCCAGCAGCCCCGGGACTAGCGGGGGTAACTACGAGCAGTACTTC. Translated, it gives CASSPGTSGGNYEQYF.